What follows are 9 T cell receptor beta chains derived from one specimen sequenced in a study of beta chain features in type 1 diabetes (dated 2018 in TCRdb). Libraries were constructed by the immunoSEQ multiplex PCR assay. All of the isolated RNA was reverse transcribed with the High Capacity cDNA Reverse Transcription Kit, so expressed TCRB transcripts were sequenced. Drawn from immuneACCESS, this table holds only the in-frame rearrangements with V and J called that TCRdb kept. Clones are partly lost; checked studies trace under half to an unresolved V gene and leave the rest unexplained. This sample has hundreds of thousands of clones in its table, and around 15% of those were observed once. The ten top clones hold 0.02% to 0.025% of the sample. The full study reports these points: Type 1 diabetes patients showed a moderate but significant shortening of TCRB CDR3 length in all four CD4+ subsets.

Their cognate antigens are unknown. The sequenced sample was naive CD4+ T cells from blood. The sample's cell subset or site label is to be understood as: true naive CD4+ T cells. All receptors come from a young man with type 1 diabetes.

This rearrangement joins TRBV28 to TRBJ2-4, with 12 bases aligning to TRBD2. This CDR3 spans 17 amino acids. The germline gives CDR1 MDHEN, CDR2 SYDVKM. V gave up 2 bases and J gave up 2 bases; unmatched junction bases: 4. This CDR3 reads CASSLEGLAGSKNIQYF. The DNA of the CDR3 is TGTGCCAGCAGTTTAGAAGGACTAGCGGGGTCCAAAAACATTCAGTACTTC.

The J gene is TRBJ2-2, the V gene TRBV14; no clear D. Germline V gene sequence: CDR1 SGHDN, CDR2 FVKESK. The length of the CDR3 is 14 residues. V dropped 1 base and J dropped 0 bases, with 3 bases sitting between them. The chain's CDR3 is CASSQAPNTGELFF. CDR3 DNA sequence: TGTGCCAGCAGCCAAGCACCGAACACCGGGGAGCTGTTTTTT.

This chain joins TRBV25-1 and TRBJ2-5; 8 nucleotides match TRBD1. V lost 7 bases, J lost 5 bases, and 6 bases stayed unmatched. Looked up from germline, CDR1 is MGHDK and CDR2 is SYGVNS. The CDR3 is 13 residues long. The CDR3 bases are TGTGCCAGCACAGGCAGGGGGCTGGAGACCCAGTACTTC. It codes for CASTGRGLETQYF.

The genes are TRBV13 and TRBJ1-6; no clear D gene. Germline V gene sequence: CDR1 PRHDT, CDR2 FYEKMQ (reference sequence). The CDR3 covers 14 residues. V shed 7 bases and J shed 8 bases, with 15 bases lying between them. The CDR3 DNA follows: TGTGCCAGCAAGAGGTGGGGTAAGGATTCACCCCTCCACTTT. Protein product: CASKRWGKDSPLHF.

This clone was counted a few times. The gene calls are TRBV6-4 and TRBJ2-6; no firm D call. Germline V lookup: CDR1 MRHNA, CDR2 SNTAGT. V was cut by 2 bases and J by 4 bases, with 6 bases left in between. The CDR3 runs to 14 residues. CDR3 protein: CASSDGYGANVLTF. CDR3 DNA: TGTGCCAGCAGTGACGGGTACGGGGCCAACGTCCTGACTTTC.

This clone was counted only a few times. V usage is TRBV5-1 and J usage is TRBJ2-1, with 7 nucleotides matching TRBD1. Germline V gene lookup returns CDR1 SGHRS and CDR2 YFSETQ. This CDR3 has 14 residues. With V trimmed by 2 bases and J by 7 bases, 6 bases remained unmatched. The CDR3 is CASSFQGEGNEQFF. In DNA form, the CDR3 reads TGCGCCAGCAGCTTCCAGGGGGAAGGGAATGAGCAGTTCTTC.

This chain links TRBV20-1 with TRBJ2-5; D is possibly TRBD2 (7 bases). CDR1 DFQATT and CDR2 SNEGSKA come from the germline V gene (reference sequence). This CDR3 has 11 amino acids. CDR3 loop: CAWGREQTQYF. DNA for the CDR3: TGCGCGTGGGGGCGGGAGCAGACCCAGTACTTC.

The CDR3 DNA reads as TGTGCCAGCAGTTCAACCCAGCGGATAAATGAGCAGTTCTTC. The encoded protein is CASSSTQRINEQFF. The chain has TRBV28 and TRBJ2-1; D possibly corresponds to TRBD2 (5 bases). The CDR3 is 14 amino acids. The V end was cut by 4 bases, the J end by 7 bases, with 14 bases between. The germline V gene encodes CDR1 MDHEN and CDR2 SYDVKM.

This clone was detected a few times. V and J are TRBV4-1 and TRBJ1-4; possibly TRBD1 for D (5 bases). Trimming left V 1 base short and J 0 bases short, with 15 bases between. The CDR3 totals 18 residues. Per the germline V gene, CDR1 is MGHRA and CDR2 is YSYEKL. CDR3 sequence (DNA): TGCGCCAGCAGCCAAGGAAAAACAGGCGTGACAACTAATGAAAAACTGTTTTTT. Protein sequence: CASSQGKTGVTTNEKLFF.